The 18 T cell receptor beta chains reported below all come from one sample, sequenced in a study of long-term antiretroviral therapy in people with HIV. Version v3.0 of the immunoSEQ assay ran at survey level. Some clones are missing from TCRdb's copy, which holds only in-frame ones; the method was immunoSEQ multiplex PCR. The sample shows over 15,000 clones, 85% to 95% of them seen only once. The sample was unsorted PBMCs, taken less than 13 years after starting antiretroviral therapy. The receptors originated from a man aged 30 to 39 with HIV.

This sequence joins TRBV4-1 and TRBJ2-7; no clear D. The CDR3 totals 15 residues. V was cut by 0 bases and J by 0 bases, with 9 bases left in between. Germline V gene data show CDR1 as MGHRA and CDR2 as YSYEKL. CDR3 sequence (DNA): TGCGCCAGCAGCCAAGAGGACCTACCCTCCTACGAGCAGTACTTC. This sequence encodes CASSQEDLPSYEQYF.

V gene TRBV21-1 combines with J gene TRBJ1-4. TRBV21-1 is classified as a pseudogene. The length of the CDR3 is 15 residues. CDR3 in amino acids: CASSKGKVDYEKLFF. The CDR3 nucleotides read TGTGCCAGCAGCAAAGGCAAGGTTGATTACGAAAAACTGTTTTTT.

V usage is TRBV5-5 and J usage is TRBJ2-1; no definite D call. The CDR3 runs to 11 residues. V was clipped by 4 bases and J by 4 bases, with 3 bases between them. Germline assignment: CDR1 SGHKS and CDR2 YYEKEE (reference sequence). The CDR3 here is CASSLYNEQFF. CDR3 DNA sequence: TGTGCCAGCAGCCTATACAATGAGCAGTTCTTC. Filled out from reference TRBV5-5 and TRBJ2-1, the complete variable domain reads DAGVTQSPTHLIKTRGQQVTLRCSPISGHKSVSWYQQVLGQGPQFIFQYYEKEERGRGNFPDRFSARQFPNYSSELNVNALLLGDSALYLCASSLYNEQFFGPGTRLTVL.

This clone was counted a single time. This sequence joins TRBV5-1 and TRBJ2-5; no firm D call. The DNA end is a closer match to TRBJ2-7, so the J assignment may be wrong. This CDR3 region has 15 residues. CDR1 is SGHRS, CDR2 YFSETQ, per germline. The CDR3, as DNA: TGCGCCAGCAGCTTGTTGACAAGCCATCCCCGCGAGCAGTACTTC. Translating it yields CASSLLTSHPREQYF.

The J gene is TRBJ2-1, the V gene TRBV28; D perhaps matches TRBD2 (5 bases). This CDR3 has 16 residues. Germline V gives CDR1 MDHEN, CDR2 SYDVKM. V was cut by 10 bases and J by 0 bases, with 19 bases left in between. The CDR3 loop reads CATELKRRYSYNEQFF. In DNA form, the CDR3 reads TGTGCCACCGAACTAAAGCGGCGCTACTCCTACAATGAGCAGTTCTTC.

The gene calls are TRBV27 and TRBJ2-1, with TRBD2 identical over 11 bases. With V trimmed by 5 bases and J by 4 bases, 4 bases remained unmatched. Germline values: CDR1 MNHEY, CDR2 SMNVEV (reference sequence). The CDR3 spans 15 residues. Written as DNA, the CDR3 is TGTGCCAGCAGTCCGACTAGCGGGGTATACAATGAGCAGTTCTTC. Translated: CASSPTSGVYNEQFF.

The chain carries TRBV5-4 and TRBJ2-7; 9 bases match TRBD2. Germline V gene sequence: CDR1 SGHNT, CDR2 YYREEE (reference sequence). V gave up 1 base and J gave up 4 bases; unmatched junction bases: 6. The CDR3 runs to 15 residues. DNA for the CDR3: TGTGCCAGCAGCTTGTATGCGGGGGGGCCGTACGAGCAGTACTTC. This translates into CASSLYAGGPYEQYF.

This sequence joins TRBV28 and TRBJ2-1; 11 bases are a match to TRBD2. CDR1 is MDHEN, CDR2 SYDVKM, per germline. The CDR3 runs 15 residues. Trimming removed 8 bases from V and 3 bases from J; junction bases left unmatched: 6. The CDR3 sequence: CASCLAGGFYNEQFF. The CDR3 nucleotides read TGTGCCAGCTGTCTAGCGGGGGGTTTCTACAATGAGCAGTTCTTC. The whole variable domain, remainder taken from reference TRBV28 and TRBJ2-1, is DVKVTQSSRYLVKRTGEKVFLECVQDMDHENMFWYRQDPGLGLRLIYFSYDVKMKEKGDIPEGYSVSREKKERFSLILESASTNQTSMYLCASCLAGGFYNEQFFGPGTRLTVL.

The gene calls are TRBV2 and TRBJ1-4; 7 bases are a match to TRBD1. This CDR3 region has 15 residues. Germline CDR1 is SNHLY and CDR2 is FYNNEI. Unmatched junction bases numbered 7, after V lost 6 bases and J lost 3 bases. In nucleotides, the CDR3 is TGTGCCAGCAGCGGAGACAGGGTAGCTAATGAAAAACTGTTTTTT. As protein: CASSGDRVANEKLFF. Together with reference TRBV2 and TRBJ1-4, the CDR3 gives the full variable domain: EPEVTQTPSHQVTQMGQEVILRCVPISNHLYFYWYRQILGQKVEFLVSFYNNEISEKSEIFDDQFSVERPDGSNFTLKIRSTKLEDSAMYFCASSGDRVANEKLFFGSGTQLSVL.

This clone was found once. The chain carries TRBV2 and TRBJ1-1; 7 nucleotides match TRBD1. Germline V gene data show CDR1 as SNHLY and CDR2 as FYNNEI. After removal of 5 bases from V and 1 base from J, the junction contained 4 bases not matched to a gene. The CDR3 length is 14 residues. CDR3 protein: CASSQQGKNTEAFF. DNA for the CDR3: TGTGCCAGCAGTCAACAGGGGAAGAACACTGAAGCTTTCTTT.

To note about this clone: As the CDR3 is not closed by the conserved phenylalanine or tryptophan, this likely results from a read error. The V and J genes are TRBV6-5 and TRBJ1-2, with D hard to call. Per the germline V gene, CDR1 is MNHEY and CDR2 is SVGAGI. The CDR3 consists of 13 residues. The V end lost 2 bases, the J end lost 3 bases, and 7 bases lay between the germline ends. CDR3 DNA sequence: TGTGCCAGCAGTTACGGGCAGCACTATGGCTACACCATC. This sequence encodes CASSYGQHYGYTI.

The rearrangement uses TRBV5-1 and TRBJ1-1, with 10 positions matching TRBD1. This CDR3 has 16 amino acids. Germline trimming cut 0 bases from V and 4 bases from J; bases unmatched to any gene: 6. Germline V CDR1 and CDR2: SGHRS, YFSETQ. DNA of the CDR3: TGCGCCAGCAGCTTGGGGACAGGGGGTTGGGCCACTGAAGCTTTCTTT. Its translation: CASSLGTGGWATEAFF.

The CDR3 region has the DNA TGTGCCAGCAGCTTAGAAGGGGTAGGCCCTCAGCCCCAGCATTTT. This translates into CASSLEGVGPQPQHF. This chain connects TRBV11-2 to TRBJ1-5, with D possibly TRBD1 on 5 matching bases. The germline V gene encodes CDR1 SGHAT and CDR2 FQNNGV. This CDR3 has 15 amino acids. V lost 0 bases and J lost 6, with 12 bases in between.

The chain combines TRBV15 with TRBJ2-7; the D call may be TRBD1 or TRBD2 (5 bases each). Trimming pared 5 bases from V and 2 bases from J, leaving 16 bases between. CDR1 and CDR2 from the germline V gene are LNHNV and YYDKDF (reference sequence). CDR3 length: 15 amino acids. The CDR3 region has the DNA TGTGCCACCAGCGCAACACCGGGGCCGCCCTACGAGCAGTACTTC. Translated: CATSATPGPPYEQYF.

The CDR3 DNA sequence: TGCGCCAGCAGCGCCTTACTAGCGGGGGTCGCAGATACGCAGTATTTT. Its protein is CASSALLAGVADTQYF. The genes are TRBV5-1 and TRBJ2-3; TRBD2 matches 11 bases. V lost 4 bases to trimming and J lost 4 bases; unmatched junction nucleotides: 8. The CDR3 runs to 16 residues. Germline CDR1 reads SGHRS; CDR2 reads YFSETQ.

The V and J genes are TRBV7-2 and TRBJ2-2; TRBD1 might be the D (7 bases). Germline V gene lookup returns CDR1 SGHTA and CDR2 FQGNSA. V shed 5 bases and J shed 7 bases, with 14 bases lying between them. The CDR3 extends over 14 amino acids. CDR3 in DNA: TGTGCCAGCAGCGGCCAGGGGGGACTCGGGGAGCTGTTTTTT. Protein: CASSGQGGLGELFF.

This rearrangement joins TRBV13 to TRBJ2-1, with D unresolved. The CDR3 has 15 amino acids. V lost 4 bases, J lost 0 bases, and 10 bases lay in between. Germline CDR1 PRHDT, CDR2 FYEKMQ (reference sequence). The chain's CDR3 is CASSWAESSYNEQFF. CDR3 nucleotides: TGTGCCAGCAGCTGGGCGGAATCCTCCTACAATGAGCAGTTCTTC.

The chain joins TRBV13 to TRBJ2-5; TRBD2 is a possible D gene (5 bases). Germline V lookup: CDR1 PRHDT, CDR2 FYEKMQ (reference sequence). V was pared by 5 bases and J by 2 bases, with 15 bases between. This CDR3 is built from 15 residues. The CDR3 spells CASSQGLKPQETQYF. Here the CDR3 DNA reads TGTGCCAGCAGCCAAGGACTGAAACCGCAAGAGACCCAGTACTTC.